The clone carrying this TCR beta chain was recorded once. Its antigen remains unidentified. CDR1 and CDR2 from the germline V gene are SNHLY and FYNNEI. The CDR3 extends over 14 amino acids. J gave up 5 bases and V 6 bases, and 8 bases lay outside the gene matches. The table came from immunoSEQ multiplex PCR; TCRdb's copy has only in-frame clones and leaves some out. This sample has about 130,000 clones; about 80% occur once, and the top ten carry roughly 4%. The data stem from a study of T cell responses to AZD1222 COVID-19 vaccine. Study-wide points: There were repertoire samples only from the period after the peak T cell response.

The chain is built from TRBV2 and TRBJ2-5; 8 bases map to TRBD2. This sequence was found in an adult in good health. This sample comprised peripheral blood, obtained on day 0 of AZD1222 vaccination. In DNA form, the CDR3 reads TGTGCCAGCAGGGGGGCCGGGACTAGGGAGACCCAGTACTTC. Translating it yields CASRGAGTRETQYF.